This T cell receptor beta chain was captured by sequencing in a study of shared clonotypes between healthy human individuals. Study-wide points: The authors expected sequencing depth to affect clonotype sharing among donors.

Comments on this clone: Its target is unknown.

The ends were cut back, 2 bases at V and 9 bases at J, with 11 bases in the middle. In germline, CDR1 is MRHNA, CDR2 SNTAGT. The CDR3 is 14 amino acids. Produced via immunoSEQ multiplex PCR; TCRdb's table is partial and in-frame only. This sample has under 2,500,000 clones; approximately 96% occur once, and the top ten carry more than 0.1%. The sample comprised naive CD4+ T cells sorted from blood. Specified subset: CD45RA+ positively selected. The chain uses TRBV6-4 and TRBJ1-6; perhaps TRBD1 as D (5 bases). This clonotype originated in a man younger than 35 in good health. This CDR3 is CASSDGAGGSPLHF. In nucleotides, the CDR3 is TGTGCCAGCAGTGACGGGGCAGGAGGTTCACCCCTCCACTTT.